This T cell receptor (beta chain) was obtained from a study of shared clonotypes between healthy human individuals. Sorted-subset replicate PCR reactions contained roughly 200 ng DNA, corresponding to tens of thousands of T cell genomes. Assay used: immunoSEQ multiplex PCR; TCRdb lists only in-frame clones, some missing. The data show 2 million to 3 million clones, approximately 92% seen once. The V segment lost 7 bases and the J segment 5 bases; nucleotides outside the gene matches: 10. The CDR3 totals 15 residues. Per the germline V gene, CDR1 is SGHRS and CDR2 is YFSETQ. Material for sequencing was naive CD4+ T cells sorted from blood. As to subset: CD45RA+ positively selected. The chain combines TRBV5-1 with TRBJ2-3, with 10 nucleotides matching TRBD2. The TCR comes from a man in his late teens or twenties in good health. CDR3 protein: CASHVSGGAGDTQYF. Written as DNA, the CDR3 is TGCGCCAGCCATGTCAGCGGGGGGGCTGGAGATACGCAGTATTTT.